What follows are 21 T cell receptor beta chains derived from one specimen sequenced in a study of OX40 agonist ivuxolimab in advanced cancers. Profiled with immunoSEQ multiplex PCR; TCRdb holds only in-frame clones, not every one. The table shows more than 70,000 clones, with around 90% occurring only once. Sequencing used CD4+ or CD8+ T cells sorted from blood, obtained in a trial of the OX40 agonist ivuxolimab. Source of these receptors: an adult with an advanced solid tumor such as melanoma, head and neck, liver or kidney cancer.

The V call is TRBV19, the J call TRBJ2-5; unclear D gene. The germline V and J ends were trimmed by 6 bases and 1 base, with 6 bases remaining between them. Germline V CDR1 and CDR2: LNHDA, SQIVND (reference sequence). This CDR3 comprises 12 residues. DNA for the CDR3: TGTGCCAGTAGAGACTTCCAAGAGACCCAGTACTTC. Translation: CASRDFQETQYF.

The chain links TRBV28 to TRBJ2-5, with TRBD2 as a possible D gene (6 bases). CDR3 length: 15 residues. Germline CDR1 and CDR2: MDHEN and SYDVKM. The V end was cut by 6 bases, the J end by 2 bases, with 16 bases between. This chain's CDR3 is CASREGGGEQETQYF. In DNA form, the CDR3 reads TGTGCCAGCAGGGAAGGAGGCGGGGAACAAGAGACCCAGTACTTC.

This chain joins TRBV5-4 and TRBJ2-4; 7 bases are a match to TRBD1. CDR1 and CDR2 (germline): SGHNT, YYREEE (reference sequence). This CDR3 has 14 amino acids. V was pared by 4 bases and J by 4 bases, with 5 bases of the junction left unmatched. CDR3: CASSTGTEKNIQYF. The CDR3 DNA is TGTGCCAGCAGCACCGGGACAGAAAAAAACATTCAGTACTTC.

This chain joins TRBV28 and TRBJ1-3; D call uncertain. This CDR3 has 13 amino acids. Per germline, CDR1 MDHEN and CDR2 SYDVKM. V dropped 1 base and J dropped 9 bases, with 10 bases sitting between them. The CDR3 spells CASSLLGPTTIYF. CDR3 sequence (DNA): TGTGCCAGCAGTTTATTAGGTCCCACCACCATATATTTT.

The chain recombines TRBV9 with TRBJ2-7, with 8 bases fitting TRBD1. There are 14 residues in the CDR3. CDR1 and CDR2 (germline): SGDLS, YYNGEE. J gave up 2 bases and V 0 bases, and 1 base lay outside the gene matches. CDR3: CASSVGQGPYEQYF. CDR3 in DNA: TGTGCCAGCAGCGTAGGACAGGGGCCCTACGAGCAGTACTTC.

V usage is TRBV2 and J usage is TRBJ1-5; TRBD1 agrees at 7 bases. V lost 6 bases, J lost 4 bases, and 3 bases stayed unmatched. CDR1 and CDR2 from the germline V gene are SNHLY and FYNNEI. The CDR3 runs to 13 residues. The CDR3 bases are TGTGCCAGCAGCTCAGGGGGGAATCAGCCCCAGCATTTT. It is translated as CASSSGGNQPQHF.

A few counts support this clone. The CDR3 loop is CASSLDWGYGYTF. CDR3 sequence (DNA): TGTGCCAGCAGCTTAGATTGGGGGTATGGCTACACCTTC. J is TRBJ1-2 and V is TRBV11-3, with D tentatively TRBD1 (5 bases). CDR1 and CDR2 from the germline V gene are SGHNT and YENEEA. The length of the CDR3 is 13 residues. Between the trimmed V and J ends, which lost 0 bases and 5 bases, there was a span of 7 bases.

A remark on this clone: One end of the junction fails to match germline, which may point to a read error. The CDR3 region is CTSSEGALAKNIQYF. CDR3 nucleotide sequence: TGCACCAGCAGCGAGGGGGCGCTGGCCAAAAACATTCAGTACTTC. This chain links TRBV5-1 with TRBJ2-4, with TRBD1 matching 7 bases. The CDR3 spans 15 residues. Germline CDR1 reads SGHRS; CDR2 reads YFSETQ.

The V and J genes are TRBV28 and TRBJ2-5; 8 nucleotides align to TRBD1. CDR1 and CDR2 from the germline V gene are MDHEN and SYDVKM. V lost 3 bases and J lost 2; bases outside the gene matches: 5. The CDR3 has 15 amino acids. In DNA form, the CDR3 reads TGTGCCAGCAGTTTCCAGGGGGCGAGGCAAGAGACCCAGTACTTC. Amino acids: CASSFQGARQETQYF.

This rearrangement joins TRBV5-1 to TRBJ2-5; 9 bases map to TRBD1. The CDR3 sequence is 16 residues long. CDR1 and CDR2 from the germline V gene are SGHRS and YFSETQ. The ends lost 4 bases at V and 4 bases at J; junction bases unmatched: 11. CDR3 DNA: TGCGCCAGCAGCCCGGAAGGGACAGGGTTTTCAGAGACCCAGTACTTC. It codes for CASSPEGTGFSETQYF.

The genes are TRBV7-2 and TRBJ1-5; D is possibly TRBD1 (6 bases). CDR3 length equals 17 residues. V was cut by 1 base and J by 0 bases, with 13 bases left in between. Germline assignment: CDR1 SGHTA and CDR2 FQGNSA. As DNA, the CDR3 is TGTGCCAGCAGCTTAGAGGCTACAGGGCGTAGCAATCAGCCCCAGCATTTT. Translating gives CASSLEATGRSNQPQHF.

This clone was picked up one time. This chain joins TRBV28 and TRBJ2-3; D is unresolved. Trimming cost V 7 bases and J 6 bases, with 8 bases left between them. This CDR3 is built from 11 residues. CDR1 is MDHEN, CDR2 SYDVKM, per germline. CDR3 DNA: TGTGCCAGCACCCAGAGGGATACGCAGTATTTT. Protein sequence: CASTQRDTQYF. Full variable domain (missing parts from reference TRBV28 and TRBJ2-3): DVKVTQSSRYLVKRTGEKVFLECVQDMDHENMFWYRQDPGLGLRLIYFSYDVKMKEKGDIPEGYSVSREKKERFSLILESASTNQTSMYLCASTQRDTQYFGPGTRLTVL.

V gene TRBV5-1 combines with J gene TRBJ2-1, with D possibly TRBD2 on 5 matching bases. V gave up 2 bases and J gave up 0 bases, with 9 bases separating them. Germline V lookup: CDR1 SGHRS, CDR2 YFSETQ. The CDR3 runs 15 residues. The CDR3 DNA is TGCGCCAGCAGCTTAGGCGGACTCTCCTACAATGAGCAGTTCTTC. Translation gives CASSLGGLSYNEQFF.

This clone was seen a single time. This chain's CDR3 is CASSRRTGVLTEQFF. The CDR3 nucleotides are TGTGCCAGCAGCCGTCGGACGGGAGTCCTCACTGAGCAGTTCTTC. The chain is built from TRBV7-9 and TRBJ2-1; D perhaps matches TRBD2 (6 bases). V lost 5 bases and J 9 bases, leaving 20 bases between the germline ends. Germline loops: CDR1 SEHNR, CDR2 FQNEAQ (reference sequence). The CDR3 loop spans 15 amino acids.

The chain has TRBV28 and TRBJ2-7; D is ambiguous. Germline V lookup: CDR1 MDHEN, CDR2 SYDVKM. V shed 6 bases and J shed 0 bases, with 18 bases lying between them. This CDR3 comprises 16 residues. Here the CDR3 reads CASSHNRWPVSYEQYF. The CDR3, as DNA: TGTGCCAGCAGCCATAACCGATGGCCGGTCTCCTACGAGCAGTACTTC.

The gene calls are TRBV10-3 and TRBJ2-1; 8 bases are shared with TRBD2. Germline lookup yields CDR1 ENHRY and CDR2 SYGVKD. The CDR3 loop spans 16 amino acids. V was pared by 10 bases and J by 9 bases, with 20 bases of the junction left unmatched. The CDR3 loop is CASRPPGAGEMSEQFF. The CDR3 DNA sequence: TGTGCCAGCCGGCCACCCGGAGCGGGAGAAATGAGTGAGCAGTTCTTC.

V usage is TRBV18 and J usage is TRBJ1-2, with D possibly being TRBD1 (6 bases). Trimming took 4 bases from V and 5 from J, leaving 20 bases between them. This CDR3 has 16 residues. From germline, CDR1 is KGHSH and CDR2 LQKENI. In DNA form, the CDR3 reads TGTGCCAGCTCACTCACGGGACAAGCATACCCTTATGGCTACACCTTC. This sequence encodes CASSLTGQAYPYGYTF.

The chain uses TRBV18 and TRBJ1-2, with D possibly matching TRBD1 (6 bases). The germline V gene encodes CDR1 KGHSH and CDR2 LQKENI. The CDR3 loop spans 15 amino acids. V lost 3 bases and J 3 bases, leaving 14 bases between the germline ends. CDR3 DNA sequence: TGTGCCAGCTCACCCGAGGGGGAAAATTACTATGGCTACACCTTC. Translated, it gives CASSPEGENYYGYTF.

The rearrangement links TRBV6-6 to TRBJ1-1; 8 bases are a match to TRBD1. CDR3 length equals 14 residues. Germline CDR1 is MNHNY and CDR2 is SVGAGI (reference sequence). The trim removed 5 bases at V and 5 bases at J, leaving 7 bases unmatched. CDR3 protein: CASSQTGELTEAFF. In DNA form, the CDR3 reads TGTGCCAGCAGTCAGACAGGGGAGTTAACTGAAGCTTTCTTT.

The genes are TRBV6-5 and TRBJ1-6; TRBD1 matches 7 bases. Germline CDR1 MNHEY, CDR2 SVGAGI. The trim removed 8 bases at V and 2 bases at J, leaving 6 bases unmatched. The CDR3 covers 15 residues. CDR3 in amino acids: CASGDRAPYNSPLHF. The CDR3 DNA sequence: TGTGCCAGCGGGGACAGAGCCCCCTATAATTCACCCCTCCACTTT.

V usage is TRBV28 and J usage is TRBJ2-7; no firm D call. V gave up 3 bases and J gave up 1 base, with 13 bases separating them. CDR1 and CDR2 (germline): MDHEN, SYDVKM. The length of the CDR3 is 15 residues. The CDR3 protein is CASSLGVAESYEQYF. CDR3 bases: TGTGCCAGCAGTTTGGGTGTCGCGGAATCCTACGAGCAGTACTTC.